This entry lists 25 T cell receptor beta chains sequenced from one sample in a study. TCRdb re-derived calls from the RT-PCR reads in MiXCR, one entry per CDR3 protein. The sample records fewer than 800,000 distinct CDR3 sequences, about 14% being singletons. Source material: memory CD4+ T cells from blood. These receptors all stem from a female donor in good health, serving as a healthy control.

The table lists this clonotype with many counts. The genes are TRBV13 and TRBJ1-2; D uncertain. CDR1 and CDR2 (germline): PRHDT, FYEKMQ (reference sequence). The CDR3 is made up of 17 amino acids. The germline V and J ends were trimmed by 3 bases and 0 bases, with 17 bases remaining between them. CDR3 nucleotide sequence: TGTGCCAGCAGCTTGATGGGCCGGGTTCGGGCTAACTATGGCTACACCTTC. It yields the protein CASSLMGRVRANYGYTF.

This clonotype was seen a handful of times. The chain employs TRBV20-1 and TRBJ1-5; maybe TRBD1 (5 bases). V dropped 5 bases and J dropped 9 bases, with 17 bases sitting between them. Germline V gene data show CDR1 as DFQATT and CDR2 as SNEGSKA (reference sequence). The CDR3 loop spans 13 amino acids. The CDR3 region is CSASPTEKGPQHF. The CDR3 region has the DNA TGCAGTGCTTCCCCGACAGAAAAGGGGCCCCAGCATTTT.

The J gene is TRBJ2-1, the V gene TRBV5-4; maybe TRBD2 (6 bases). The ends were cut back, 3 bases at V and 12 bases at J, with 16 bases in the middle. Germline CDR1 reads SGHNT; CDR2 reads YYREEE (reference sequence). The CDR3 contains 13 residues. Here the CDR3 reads CASSYSGLRTQFF. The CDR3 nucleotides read TGTGCCAGCAGCTATTCAGGACTACGCACGCAGTTCTTC.

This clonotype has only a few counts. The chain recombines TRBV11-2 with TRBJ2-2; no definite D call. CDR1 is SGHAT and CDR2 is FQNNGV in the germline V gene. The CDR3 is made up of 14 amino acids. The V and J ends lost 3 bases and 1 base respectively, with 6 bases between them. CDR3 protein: CASSFSQNTGELFF. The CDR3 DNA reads TGTGCCAGCAGCTTTAGTCAGAACACCGGGGAGCTGTTTTTT.

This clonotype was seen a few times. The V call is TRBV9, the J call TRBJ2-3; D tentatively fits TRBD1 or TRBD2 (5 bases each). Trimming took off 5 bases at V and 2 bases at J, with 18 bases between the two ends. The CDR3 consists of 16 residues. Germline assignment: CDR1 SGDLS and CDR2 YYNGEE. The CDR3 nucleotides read TGTGCCAGCAGTGTATCTAGCCGACAGTCCACAGATACGCAGTATTTT. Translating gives CASSVSSRQSTDTQYF.

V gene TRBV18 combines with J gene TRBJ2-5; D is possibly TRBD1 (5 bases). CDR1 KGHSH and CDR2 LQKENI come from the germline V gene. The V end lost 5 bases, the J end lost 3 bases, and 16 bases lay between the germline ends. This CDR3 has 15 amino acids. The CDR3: CASSTLAGMEETQYF. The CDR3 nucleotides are TGTGCCAGCTCAACCCTCGCAGGGATGGAAGAGACCCAGTACTTC.

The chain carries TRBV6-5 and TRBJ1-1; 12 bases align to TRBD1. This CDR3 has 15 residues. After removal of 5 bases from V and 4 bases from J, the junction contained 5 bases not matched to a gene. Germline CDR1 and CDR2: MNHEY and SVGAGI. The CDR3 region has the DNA TGTGCCAGCAGTAGGGACAGGGGGCCTGGCACTGAAGCTTTCTTT. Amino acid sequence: CASSRDRGPGTEAFF.

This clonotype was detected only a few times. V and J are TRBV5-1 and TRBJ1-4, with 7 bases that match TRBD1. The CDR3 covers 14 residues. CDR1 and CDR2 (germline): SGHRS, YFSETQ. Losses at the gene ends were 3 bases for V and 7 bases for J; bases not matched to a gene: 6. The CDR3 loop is CASSSRGGGEKLFF. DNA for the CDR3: TGCGCCAGCAGCTCCAGGGGGGGTGGTGAAAAACTGTTTTTT.

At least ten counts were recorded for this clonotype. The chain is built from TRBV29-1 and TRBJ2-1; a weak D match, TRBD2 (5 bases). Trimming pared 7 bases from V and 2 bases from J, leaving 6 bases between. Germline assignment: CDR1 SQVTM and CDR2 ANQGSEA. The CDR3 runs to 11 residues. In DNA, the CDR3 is TGCAGCGCCGGGACCTACAATGAGCAGTTCTTC. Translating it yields CSAGTYNEQFF.

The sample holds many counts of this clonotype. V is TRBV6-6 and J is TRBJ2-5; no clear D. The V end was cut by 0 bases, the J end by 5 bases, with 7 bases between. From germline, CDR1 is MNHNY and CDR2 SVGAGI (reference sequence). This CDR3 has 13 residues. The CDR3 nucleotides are TGTGCCAGCAGTTACTCAGAGTACGAGACCCAGTACTTC. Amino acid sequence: CASSYSEYETQYF.

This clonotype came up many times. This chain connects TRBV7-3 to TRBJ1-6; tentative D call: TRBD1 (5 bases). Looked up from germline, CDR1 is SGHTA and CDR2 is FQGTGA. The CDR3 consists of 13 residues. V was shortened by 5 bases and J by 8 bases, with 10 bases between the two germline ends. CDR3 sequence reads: CASSLGRDSPLHF. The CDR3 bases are TGTGCCAGCAGCCTCGGCAGGGATTCACCCCTCCACTTT.

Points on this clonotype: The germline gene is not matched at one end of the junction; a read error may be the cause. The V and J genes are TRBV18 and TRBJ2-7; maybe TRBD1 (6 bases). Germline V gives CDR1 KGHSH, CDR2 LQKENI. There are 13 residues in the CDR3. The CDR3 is CASSPMAGVEQYF. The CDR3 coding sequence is TGTGCTAGCTCACCGATGGCAGGGGTCGAGCAGTACTTC.

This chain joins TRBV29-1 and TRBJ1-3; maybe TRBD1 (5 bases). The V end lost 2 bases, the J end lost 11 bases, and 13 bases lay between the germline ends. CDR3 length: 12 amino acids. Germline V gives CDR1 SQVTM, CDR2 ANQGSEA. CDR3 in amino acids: CSVESSGRAIYF. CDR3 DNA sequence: TGCAGCGTTGAATCATCAGGGAGGGCCATATATTTT.

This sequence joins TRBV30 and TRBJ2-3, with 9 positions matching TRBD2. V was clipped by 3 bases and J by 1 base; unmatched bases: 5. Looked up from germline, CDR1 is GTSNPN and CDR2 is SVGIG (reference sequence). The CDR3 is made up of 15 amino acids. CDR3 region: CAWRLAGVGTDTQYF. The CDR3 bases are TGTGCCTGGAGATTAGCGGGAGTGGGCACAGATACGCAGTATTTT. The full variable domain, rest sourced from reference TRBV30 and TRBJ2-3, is SQTIHQWPATLVQPVGSPLSLECTVEGTSNPNLYWYRQAAGRGLQLLFYSVGIGQISSEVPQNLSASRPQDRQFILSSKKLLLSDSGFYLCAWRLAGVGTDTQYFGPGTRLTVL.

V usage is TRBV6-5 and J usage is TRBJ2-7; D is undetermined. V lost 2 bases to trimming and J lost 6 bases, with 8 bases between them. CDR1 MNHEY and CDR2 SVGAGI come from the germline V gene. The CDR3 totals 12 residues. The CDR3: CASSYNRFEQYF. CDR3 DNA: TGTGCCAGCAGTTACAACAGATTCGAGCAGTACTTC.

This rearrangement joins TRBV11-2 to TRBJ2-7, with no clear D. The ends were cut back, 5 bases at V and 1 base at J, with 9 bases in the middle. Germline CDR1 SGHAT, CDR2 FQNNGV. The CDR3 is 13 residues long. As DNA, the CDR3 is TGTGCCAGCAGCCCTATATATTCCTACGAGCAGTACTTC. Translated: CASSPIYSYEQYF.

Here the CDR3 DNA reads TGTGCCAGCTCACCACCCTTGGGTGGCGGCAGGGGAACCTACGAGCAGTACTTC. This gives the protein CASSPPLGGGRGTYEQYF. This chain links TRBV18 with TRBJ2-7; D is possibly TRBD1 (6 bases). Trimming took off 0 bases at V and 2 bases at J, with 20 bases between the two ends. Germline CDR1 and CDR2: KGHSH and LQKENI. The CDR3 consists of 18 residues.

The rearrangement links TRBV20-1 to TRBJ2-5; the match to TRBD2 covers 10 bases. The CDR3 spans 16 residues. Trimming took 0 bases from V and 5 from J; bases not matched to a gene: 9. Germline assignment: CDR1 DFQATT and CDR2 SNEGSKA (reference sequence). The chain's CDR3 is CSARDPASGGGETQYF. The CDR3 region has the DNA TGCAGTGCTAGAGACCCGGCTAGCGGGGGCGGTGAGACCCAGTACTTC.

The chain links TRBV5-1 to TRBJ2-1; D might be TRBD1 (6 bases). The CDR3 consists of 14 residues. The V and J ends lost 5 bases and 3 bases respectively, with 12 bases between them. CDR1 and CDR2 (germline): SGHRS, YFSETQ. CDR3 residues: CASSSGTLYNEQFF. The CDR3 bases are TGCGCCAGCAGTTCCGGGACACTCTACAATGAGCAGTTCTTC.

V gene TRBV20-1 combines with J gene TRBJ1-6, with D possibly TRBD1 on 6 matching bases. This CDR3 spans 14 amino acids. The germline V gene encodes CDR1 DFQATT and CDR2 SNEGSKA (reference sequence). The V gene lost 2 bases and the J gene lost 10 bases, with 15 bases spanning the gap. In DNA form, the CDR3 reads TGCAGTGCTAGACAACAGGGTTACGGGTCACCCCTCCACTTT. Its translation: CSARQQGYGSPLHF.

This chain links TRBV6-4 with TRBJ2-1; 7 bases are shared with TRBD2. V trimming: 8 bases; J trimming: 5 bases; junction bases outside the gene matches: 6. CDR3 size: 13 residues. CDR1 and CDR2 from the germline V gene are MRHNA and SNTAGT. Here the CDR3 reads CASRSGMNNEQFF. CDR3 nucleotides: TGTGCCAGCCGAAGCGGGATGAACAATGAGCAGTTCTTC.

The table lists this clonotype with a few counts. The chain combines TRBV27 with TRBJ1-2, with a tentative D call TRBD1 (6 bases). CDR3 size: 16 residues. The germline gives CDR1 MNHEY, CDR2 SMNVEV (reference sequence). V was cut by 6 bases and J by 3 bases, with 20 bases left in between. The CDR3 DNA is TGTGCCAGCAGCCGACAGCCAACCGGGACATACTATGGCTACACCTTC. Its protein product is CASSRQPTGTYYGYTF.

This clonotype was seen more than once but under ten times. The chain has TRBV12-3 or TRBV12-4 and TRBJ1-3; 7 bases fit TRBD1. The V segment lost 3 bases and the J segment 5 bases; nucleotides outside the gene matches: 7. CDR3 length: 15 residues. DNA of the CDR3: TGTGCCAGCAGTTTTGGGGACAGCCGACGAAACACCATATATTTT. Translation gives CASSFGDSRRNTIYF.

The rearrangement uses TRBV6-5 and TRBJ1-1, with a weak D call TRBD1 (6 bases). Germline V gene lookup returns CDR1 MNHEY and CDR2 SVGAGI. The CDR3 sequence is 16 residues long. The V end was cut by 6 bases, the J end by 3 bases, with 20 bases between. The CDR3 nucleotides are TGTGCCAGCAGAGTATACCGGACAGTCGGGGACACTGAAGCTTTCTTT. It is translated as CASRVYRTVGDTEAFF.

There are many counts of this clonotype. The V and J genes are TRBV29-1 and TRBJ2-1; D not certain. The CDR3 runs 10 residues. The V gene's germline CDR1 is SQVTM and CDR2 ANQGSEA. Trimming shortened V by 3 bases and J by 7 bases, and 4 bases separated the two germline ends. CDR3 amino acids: CSVDPNEQFF. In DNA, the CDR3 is TGCAGCGTTGACCCAAATGAGCAGTTCTTC.